The rows below give T cell receptor beta chains drawn from one sample of a study of blood T cell repertoires in COVID-19. Generated by immunoSEQ multiplex PCR, the TCRdb table keeps only in-frame clones and is missing some. Seen here are around 250,000 clones, approximately 86% observed once, and the top ten hold around 3.6%. The sequencing input was peripheral blood. Receptors originate from a man aged 18-30 years with active or convalescent COVID-19. The CDR3 runs from the conserved cysteine through the conserved F or W. D genes are given only for firm matches. Only part of the rows carry a size: once, few, many, or a class if the clone is expanded.

TRBV4-1	TRBJ1-5	.	.	CASSQVFEGEPQHF	TGCGCCAGCAGCCAAGTGTTCGAGGGGGAGCCCCAGCATTTT
TRBV19	TRBJ1-4	TRBD1	.	CASSGTGTDEKLFF	TGTGCCAGTAGCGGGACAGGGACGGATGAAAAACTGTTTTTT
TRBV9	TRBJ2-2	TRBD1	.	CASSAGQSLTGELFF	TGTGCCAGCAGCGCGGGACAGTCTCTCACCGGGGAGCTGTTTTTT
TRBV6-1	TRBJ2-3	TRBD2	few	CASSETSGGAGDTQYF	TGTGCCAGCAGTGAAACTAGCGGGGGGGCGGGAGATACGCAGTATTTT
TRBV25-1	TRBJ1-2	TRBD1	.	CASSTTKTGDYGYTF	TGTGCCAGCAGTACTACTAAGACAGGGGACTATGGCTACACCTTC
TRBV10-2	TRBJ2-3	.	.	CASSEEPHTQYF	TGCGCCAGCAGTGAAGAGCCTCATACGCAGTATTTT
TRBV3-1/TRBV3-2	TRBJ2-5	.	.	CAWIATGRGRETQYF	TGTGCCTGGATTGCCACAGGGAGGGGCCGGGAGACCCAGTACTTC
TRBV29-1	TRBJ2-2	TRBD1	.	CSVDTGGLMVTGELFF	TGCAGCGTTGACACAGGGGGTCTAATGGTCACCGGGGAGCTGTTTTTT
TRBV3-1/TRBV3-2	TRBJ1-3	TRBD1	.	CASSHPDRGYSTIYF	TGTGCCAGCAGCCATCCCGACAGGGGGTATAGCACCATATATTTT
TRBV18	TRBJ2-7	.	.	CASSQSRGLDEQYF	TGTGCCAGCTCACAATCCCGGGGGTTGGACGAGCAGTACTTC
TRBV24-1	TRBJ1-4	.	.	CATSDSGGGNEKLFF	TGTGCCACCAGTGATTCGGGCGGGGGGAATGAAAAACTGTTTTTT
TRBV5-1	TRBJ2-1	.	.	CASWGGDEQFF	TGCGCCAGCTGGGGCGGCGATGAGCAGTTCTTC